This T cell receptor beta chain was obtained from a study of T cells expressing NK-cell markers. Germline V gives CDR1 LGHDT, CDR2 YNNKEL (reference sequence). The CDR3 is 15 amino acids. TCRdb reprocessed the 5' RACE reads and stores each CDR3 protein as one record, lacking DNA. Its clone listing holds about 430,000 distinct CDR3 sequences. The sequence derives from a woman aged 45-65 years in good health. The sample was blood T cells: a sorted CD56 or NKG2C T cell subset, CD4+ or CD8+ T cells, or bulk PBMC T cells (not recorded which). The rearrangement links TRBV3-1 to TRBJ2-7; TCRdb returns TRBD1, unconfirmable since there is no DNA. This chain's CDR3 is CASSQLGVIQSEQYF.